One and the same sample provided the 21 T cell receptor beta chains below, sequenced in a study of shared clonotypes between healthy human individuals. Measured with immunoSEQ multiplex PCR; TCRdb has only the in-frame clones, and not every one. The sample lists 560,000 or so clones; roughly 96% were seen once. CD8 cells regarded as naive lacked CD45RO, were positively chosen for CCR7, and omitted terminally differentiated effector memory CD45RA+ cells. The sample was naive CD8+ T cells sorted from blood. The origin of the receptors is a woman younger than 45 in good health.

The chain joins TRBV30 to TRBJ2-7; perhaps TRBD1 as D (5 bases). V lost 4 bases and J lost 4, with 14 bases in between. Germline V CDR1 and CDR2: GTSNPN, SVGIG (reference sequence). This CDR3 comprises 13 residues. The CDR3 DNA follows: TGTGCCTGGAAGGGCCACCCAGGGTACGAGCAGTACTTC. Amino acid sequence: CAWKGHPGYEQYF.

This clone was counted once. The J gene is TRBJ2-3, the V gene TRBV10-3, with a weak D call TRBD1 (5 bases). The germline CDR1 and CDR2 sequences are ENHRY and SYGVKD. There are 14 residues in the CDR3. Trimming cost V 7 bases and J 1 base, with 12 bases left between them. DNA of the CDR3: TGTGCCATCAAAAGGATAGGGGGCACAGATACGCAGTATTTT. Encoded protein: CAIKRIGGTDTQYF.

This clone was detected once. This chain joins TRBV5-1 and TRBJ1-1, with 7 bases matching TRBD1. With V trimmed by 0 bases and J by 3 bases, 5 bases remained unmatched. The CDR3 contains 15 residues. The V gene's germline CDR1 is SGHRS and CDR2 YFSETQ. The CDR3, as DNA: TGCGCCAGCAGCTTGGCTCAGGGGGTTCACACTGAAGCTTTCTTT. Translation gives CASSLAQGVHTEAFF.

The chain is built from TRBV7-2 and TRBJ2-2, with 7 bases fitting TRBD2. Germline values: CDR1 SGHTA, CDR2 FQGNSA. Trimming took 1 base from V and 7 from J; bases not matched to a gene: 18. CDR3 length: 19 amino acids. CDR3 DNA: TGTGCCAGCAGCTTAGAGGGTTTTAGCGGGTCTTTATTCGGCGGGGAGCTGTTTTTT. Its translation is CASSLEGFSGSLFGGELFF.

This clone was detected only once. The chain combines TRBV5-5 with TRBJ2-7; TRBD2 agrees at 7 bases. With V trimmed by 4 bases and J by 3 bases, 13 bases remained unmatched. Germline loops: CDR1 SGHKS, CDR2 YYEKEE (reference sequence). The CDR3 contains 16 residues. The CDR3 is CASSPTRAGQYYEQYF. For the CDR3, the DNA is TGTGCCAGCAGCCCTACCCGAGCGGGGCAATACTACGAGCAGTACTTC. Full variable domain (remainder filled in from reference TRBV5-5 and TRBJ2-7): DAGVTQSPTHLIKTRGQQVTLRCSPISGHKSVSWYQQVLGQGPQFIFQYYEKEERGRGNFPDRFSARQFPNYSSELNVNALLLGDSALYLCASSPTRAGQYYEQYFGPGTRLTVT.

This clone was counted once. The J gene is TRBJ2-7, the V gene TRBV20-1; D gene unclear. From germline, CDR1 is DFQATT and CDR2 SNEGSKA (reference sequence). The CDR3 length is 11 residues. V shed 4 bases and J shed 9 bases, with 13 bases lying between them. CDR3 protein: CSATSLLGQYF. CDR3 in DNA: TGCAGTGCTACCTCACTGCTTGGGCAGTACTTC.

The sample holds one count of this clone. Other DNA sequences in this specimen translate into the identical CDR3. The V gene is TRBV27, the J gene TRBJ2-3; D is unclear. CDR1 is MNHEY and CDR2 is SMNVEV in the germline V gene (reference sequence). The CDR3 has 14 amino acids. Trimming took off 3 bases at V and 2 bases at J, with 9 bases between the two ends. CDR3 coding DNA: TGTGCCAGCAGTTTCCGGCTTAACACAGATACGCAGTATTTT. Protein: CASSFRLNTDTQYF.

A note on this clone: A junction boundary mismatches the germline segment, possibly from a read error. The rearrangement joins TRBV7-2 to TRBJ1-3; D gene ambiguous. Germline-derived CDR1 and CDR2 are SGHTA and FQGNSA. The CDR3 length is 16 residues. The CDR3 is CASSPPSYYSGNTVYF. The CDR3 bases are TGTGCCAGCAGCCCACCCAGTTACTACTCTGGAAACACCGTATATTTT.

The gene calls are TRBV19 and TRBJ1-2, with 7 positions matching TRBD1. Trimming cost V 5 bases and J 0 bases; bases outside gene matches: 18. The CDR3 runs 19 residues. Germline V gene lookup returns CDR1 LNHDA and CDR2 SQIVND (reference sequence). The CDR3 loop is CASSADPTRDRVPNYGYTF. Here the CDR3 DNA reads TGTGCCAGTAGTGCGGACCCGACACGGGACAGAGTACCTAACTATGGCTACACCTTC.

The chain couples TRBV5-4 to TRBJ2-7; TRBD1 might be the D (6 bases). V was cut by 2 bases and J by 2 bases, with 11 bases left in between. Per germline, CDR1 SGHNT and CDR2 YYREEE (reference sequence). This CDR3 comprises 14 residues. CDR3: CASSFRGGAYEQYF. In DNA form, the CDR3 reads TGTGCCAGCAGCTTCCGAGGGGGAGCCTACGAGCAGTACTTC.

The V gene is TRBV7-9, the J gene TRBJ2-2; no clear D gene. Per germline, CDR1 SEHNR and CDR2 FQNEAQ (reference sequence). V lost 5 bases, J lost 1 base, and 8 bases lay in between. This CDR3 is 14 amino acids long. CDR3 bases: TGTGCCAGCAGCCTACGACAGAACACCGGGGAGCTGTTTTTT. It yields the protein CASSLRQNTGELFF.

The chain employs TRBV2 and TRBJ2-7, with a possible D match to TRBD2 (5 bases). The V end lost 8 bases, the J end lost 3 bases, and 14 bases lay between the germline ends. Germline CDR1 SNHLY, CDR2 FYNNEI. The CDR3 runs 13 residues. The CDR3: CASHRGPRYEQYF. The DNA for the CDR3 is TGTGCCAGCCACCGAGGGCCCCGCTACGAGCAGTACTTC.

The J gene is TRBJ2-3, the V gene TRBV9; TRBD2 matches at 8 bases. This CDR3 comprises 13 residues. The J segment lost 6 bases and the V segment lost 3 bases, leaving 3 bases of the junction unmatched. Germline assignment: CDR1 SGDLS and CDR2 YYNGEE. CDR3 protein: CASSAGGGDTQYF. In DNA, the CDR3 is TGTGCCAGCAGCGCGGGCGGGGGGGATACGCAGTATTTT.

The V and J genes are TRBV28 and TRBJ1-2, with a tentative D call TRBD1 (5 bases). Germline values: CDR1 MDHEN, CDR2 SYDVKM. This CDR3 contains 12 residues. V was pared by 5 bases and J by 5 bases, with 9 bases between. CDR3 amino acids: CASSGGEYGYTF. CDR3 bases: TGTGCCAGCAGTGGGGGGGAGTATGGCTACACCTTC.

This chain joins TRBV5-6 and TRBJ1-1; D not resolved. The length of the CDR3 is 15 residues. The V end was cut by 4 bases, the J end by 1 base, with 14 bases between. The germline gives CDR1 SGHDT, CDR2 YYEEEE. Here the CDR3 DNA reads TGTGCCAGCAGCCATCCGTGGCGGTCGAACACTGAAGCTTTCTTT. It specifies CASSHPWRSNTEAFF.

The rearrangement uses TRBV6-5 and TRBJ2-5; tentatively, D is TRBD2 (5 bases). The germline CDR1 and CDR2 sequences are MNHEY and SVGAGI. V dropped 3 bases and J dropped 5 bases, with 16 bases sitting between them. CDR3 length: 15 amino acids. CDR3 sequence: CASSYLWPGGETQYF. Written as DNA, the CDR3 is TGTGCCAGCAGTTATCTCTGGCCCGGCGGGGAGACCCAGTACTTC.

The chain has TRBV27 and TRBJ2-7; D unresolved. Germline V gene lookup returns CDR1 MNHEY and CDR2 SMNVEV (reference sequence). The CDR3 contains 11 residues. V was trimmed by 9 bases and J by 2 bases, leaving 8 bases between them. CDR3 sequence reads: CASRDAYEQYF. DNA for the CDR3: TGTGCCAGTAGAGATGCCTACGAGCAGTACTTC.

This chain links TRBV19 with TRBJ1-5; tentatively, D is TRBD1 (6 bases). The V and J ends lost 2 bases and 0 bases respectively, with 11 bases between them. The CDR3 contains 16 residues. CDR1 and CDR2 (germline): LNHDA, SQIVND (reference sequence). Here the CDR3 reads CASSIKGGISNQPQHF. As DNA, the CDR3 is TGTGCCAGTAGTATAAAGGGGGGGATTAGCAATCAGCCCCAGCATTTT.

The rearrangement links TRBV2 to TRBJ1-1, with 8 bases that match TRBD1. CDR3 length equals 13 residues. J gave up 4 bases and V 2 bases, and 0 bases lay outside the gene matches. Germline CDR1 SNHLY, CDR2 FYNNEI. DNA of the CDR3: TGTGCCAGCAGTGAAACAGGGGGCACTGAAGCTTTCTTT. Residues: CASSETGGTEAFF.

The CDR3 region is CASSWTSGEAYEQYF. The CDR3 DNA is TGTGCCAGCAGCTGGACTAGCGGGGAAGCCTACGAGCAGTACTTC. The chain combines TRBV13 with TRBJ2-7, with 12 bases that match TRBD2. Germline assignment: CDR1 PRHDT and CDR2 FYEKMQ (reference sequence). Losses at the gene ends were 4 bases for V and 2 bases for J; bases not matched to a gene: 3. The CDR3 consists of 15 residues.

The chain has TRBV19 and TRBJ2-7; 7 nucleotides agree with TRBD1. The CDR3 sequence is 17 residues long. CDR1 and CDR2 from the germline V gene are LNHDA and SQIVND (reference sequence). Germline trimming cut 3 bases from V and 3 bases from J; bases unmatched to any gene: 14. CDR3 region: CASSIGTAEPGGYEQYF. The CDR3 region has the DNA TGTGCCAGTAGTATCGGGACAGCGGAGCCCGGCGGCTACGAGCAGTACTTC.